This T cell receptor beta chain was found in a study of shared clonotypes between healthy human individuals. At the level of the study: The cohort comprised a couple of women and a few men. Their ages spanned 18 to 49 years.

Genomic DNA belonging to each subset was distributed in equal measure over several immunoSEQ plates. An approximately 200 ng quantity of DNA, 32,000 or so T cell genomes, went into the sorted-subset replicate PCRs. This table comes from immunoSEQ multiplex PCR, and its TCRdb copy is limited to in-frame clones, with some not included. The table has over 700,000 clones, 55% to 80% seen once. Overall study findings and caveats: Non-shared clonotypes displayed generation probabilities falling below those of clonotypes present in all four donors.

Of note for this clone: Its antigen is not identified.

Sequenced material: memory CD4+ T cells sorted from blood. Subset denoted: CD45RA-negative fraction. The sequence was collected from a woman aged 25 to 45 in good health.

The CDR3 region is CASATLLGLNDRPSYNEQFF. CDR3 nucleotides: TGTGCTAGTGCAACTCTCCTAGGACTAAACGATAGACCCTCCTACAATGAGCAGTTCTTC. The chain employs TRBV12-5 and TRBJ2-1; possibly TRBD2 for D (6 bases). Per the germline V gene, CDR1 is LGHNT and CDR2 is FRNRAP. Trimming shortened V by 7 bases and J by 0 bases, and 28 bases separated the two germline ends. The CDR3 is made up of 20 amino acids.